This TCR beta chain originates from a study of T cells in Graves' hyperthyroidism and ophthalmopathy. Study context: Blood was drawn when the patient was first diagnosed and still untreated. Study findings and constraints: Model predictions of ophthalmopathy came a median roughly 6.7 months before onset.

This clonotype was recorded a few times. Antigen unknown. Amplification yielded TCR beta CDR3 regions, with RNA transcripts as the source. Using the HTBI primer set, a first-round RT-PCR was run on the TCR CDR3. One entry per CDR3 protein, called by TCRdb with MiXCR from the multiplex PCR reads. This sample has about 520,000 distinct CDR3 sequences, with less than 25% found just once. V shed 1 base and J shed 4 bases, with 9 bases lying between them. Germline V gene sequence: CDR1 MNHNS, CDR2 SASEGT. The CDR3 covers 14 residues. This receptor was identified in a woman in her twenties or thirties with Graves' ophthalmopathy. The chain is built from TRBV6-1 and TRBJ2-3, with D perhaps TRBD2 (7 bases). Material: blood. Here the CDR3 DNA reads TGTGCCAGCAGTGAAGGGGGGGGCCCAGATACGCAGTATTTT. It specifies CASSEGGGPDTQYF.